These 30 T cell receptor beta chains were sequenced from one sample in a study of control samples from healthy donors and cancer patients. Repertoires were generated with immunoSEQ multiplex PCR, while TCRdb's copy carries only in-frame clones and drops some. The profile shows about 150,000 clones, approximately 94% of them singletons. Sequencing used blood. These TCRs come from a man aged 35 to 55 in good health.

The DNA of the CDR3 is TGTGCCTGTGGGGGGGACTCTGGAAACACCATATATTTT. Its protein is CACGGDSGNTIYF. V is TRBV28 and J is TRBJ1-3; tentatively, D is TRBD1 (5 bases). The CDR3 length is 13 residues. Germline assignment: CDR1 MDHEN and CDR2 SYDVKM. V lost 11 bases, J lost 0 bases, and 11 bases lay in between.

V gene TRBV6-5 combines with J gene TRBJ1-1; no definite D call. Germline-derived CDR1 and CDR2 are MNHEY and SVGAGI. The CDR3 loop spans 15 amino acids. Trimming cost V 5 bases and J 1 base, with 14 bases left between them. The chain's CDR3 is CASSPRGGRNTEAFF. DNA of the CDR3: TGTGCCAGCAGTCCCCGCGGAGGGAGGAACACTGAAGCTTTCTTT.

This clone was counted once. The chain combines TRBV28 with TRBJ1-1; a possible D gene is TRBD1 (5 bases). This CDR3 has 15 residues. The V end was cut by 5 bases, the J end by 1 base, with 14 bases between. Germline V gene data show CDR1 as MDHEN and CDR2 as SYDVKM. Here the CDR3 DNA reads TGTGCCAGCAGTCATCCCGGGACGGGGAACACTGAAGCTTTCTTT. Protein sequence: CASSHPGTGNTEAFF.

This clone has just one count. CDR3 in DNA: TGTGCCAGCAGTTTATCGCACAATGAGCAGTTCTTC. It specifies CASSLSHNEQFF. The chain has TRBV28 and TRBJ2-1; no clear D gene. The CDR3 has 12 residues. Germline CDR1 reads MDHEN; CDR2 reads SYDVKM. V was pared by 1 base and J by 5 bases, with 3 bases between.

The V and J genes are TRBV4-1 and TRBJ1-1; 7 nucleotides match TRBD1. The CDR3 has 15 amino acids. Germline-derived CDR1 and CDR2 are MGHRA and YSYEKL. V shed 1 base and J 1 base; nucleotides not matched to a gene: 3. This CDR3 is CASSQGQGPNTEAFF. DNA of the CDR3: TGCGCCAGCAGCCAAGGACAGGGCCCGAACACTGAAGCTTTCTTT.

The CDR3, as DNA: TGTGCCAGCAGGAACAGGGGATCGCCCTCTCAGCCCCAGCATTTT. Residues: CASRNRGSPSQPQHF. The chain employs TRBV2 and TRBJ1-5, with 7 bases aligning to TRBD1. V dropped 6 bases and J dropped 6; count of bases not matched to a gene: 11. Germline CDR1 and CDR2: SNHLY and FYNNEI. This CDR3 region has 15 residues.

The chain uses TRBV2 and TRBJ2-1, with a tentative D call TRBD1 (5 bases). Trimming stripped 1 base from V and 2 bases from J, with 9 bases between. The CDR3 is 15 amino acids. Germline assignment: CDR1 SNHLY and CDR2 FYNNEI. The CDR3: CASSEGAGPYNEQFF. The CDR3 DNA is TGTGCCAGCAGTGAAGGGGCAGGGCCCTACAATGAGCAGTTCTTC.

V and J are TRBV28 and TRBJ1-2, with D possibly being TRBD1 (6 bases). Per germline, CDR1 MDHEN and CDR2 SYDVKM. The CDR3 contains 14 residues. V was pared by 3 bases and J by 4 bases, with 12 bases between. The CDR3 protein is CASSFYRAGYGYTF. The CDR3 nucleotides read TGTGCCAGCAGTTTCTACAGGGCTGGCTATGGCTACACCTTC.

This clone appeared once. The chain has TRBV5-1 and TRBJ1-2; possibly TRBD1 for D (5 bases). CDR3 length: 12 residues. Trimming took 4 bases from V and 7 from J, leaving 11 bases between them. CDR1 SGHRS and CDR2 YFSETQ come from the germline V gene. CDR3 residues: CASSPGGIGYTF. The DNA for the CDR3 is TGCGCCAGCAGCCCGGGGGGAATTGGCTACACCTTC.

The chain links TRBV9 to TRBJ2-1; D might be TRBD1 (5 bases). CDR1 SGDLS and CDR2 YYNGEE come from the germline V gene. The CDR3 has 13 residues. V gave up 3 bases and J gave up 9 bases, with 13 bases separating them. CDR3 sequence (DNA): TGTGCCAGCAGCGGGGGCGGTAGGAGTGAGCAGTTCTTC. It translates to CASSGGGRSEQFF.

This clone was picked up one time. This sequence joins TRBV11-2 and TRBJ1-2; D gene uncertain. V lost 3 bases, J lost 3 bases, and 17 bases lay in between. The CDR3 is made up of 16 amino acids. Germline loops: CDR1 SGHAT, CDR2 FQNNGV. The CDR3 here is CASSLWGGKTDYGYTF. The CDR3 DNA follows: TGTGCCAGCAGCTTGTGGGGTGGCAAGACCGACTATGGCTACACCTTC.

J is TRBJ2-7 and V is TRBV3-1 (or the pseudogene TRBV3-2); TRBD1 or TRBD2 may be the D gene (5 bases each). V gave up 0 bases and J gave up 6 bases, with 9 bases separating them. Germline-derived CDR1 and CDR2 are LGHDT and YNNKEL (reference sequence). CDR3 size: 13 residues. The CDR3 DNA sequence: TGTGCCAGCAGCCAAGATATGGGGGTCGAGCAGTACTTC. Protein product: CASSQDMGVEQYF.

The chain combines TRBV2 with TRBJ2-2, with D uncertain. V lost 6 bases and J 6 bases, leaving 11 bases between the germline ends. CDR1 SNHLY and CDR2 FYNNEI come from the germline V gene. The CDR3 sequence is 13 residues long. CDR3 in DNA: TGTGCCAGCAGGGGCCATGAGGCCGGGGAGCTGTTTTTT. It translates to CASRGHEAGELFF. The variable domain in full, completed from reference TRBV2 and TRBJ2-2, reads EPEVTQTPSHQVTQMGQEVILRCVPISNHLYFYWYRQILGQKVEFLVSFYNNEISEKSEIFDDQFSVERPDGSNFTLKIRSTKLEDSAMYFCASRGHEAGELFFGEGSRLTVL.

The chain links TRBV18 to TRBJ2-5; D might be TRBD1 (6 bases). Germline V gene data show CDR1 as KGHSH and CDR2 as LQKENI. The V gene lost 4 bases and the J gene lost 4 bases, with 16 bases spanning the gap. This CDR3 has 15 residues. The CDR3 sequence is CASSQTTGGGETQYF. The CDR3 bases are TGTGCCAGCTCACAAACGACAGGAGGAGGAGAGACCCAGTACTTC.

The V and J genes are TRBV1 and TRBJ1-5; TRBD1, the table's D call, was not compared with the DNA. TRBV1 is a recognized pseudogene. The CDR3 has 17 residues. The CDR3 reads CTSSRAGEFTTDQPQHF. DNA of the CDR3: TGCACCAGCAGCCGCGCAGGGGAGTTCACAACTGATCAGCCCCAGCATTTT.

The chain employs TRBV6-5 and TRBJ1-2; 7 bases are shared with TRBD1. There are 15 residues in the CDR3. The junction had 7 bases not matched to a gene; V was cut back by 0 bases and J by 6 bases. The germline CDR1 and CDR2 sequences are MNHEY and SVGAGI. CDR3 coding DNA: TGTGCCAGCAGTTACTCGCCAGGGGGAGCGGATGGCTACACCTTC. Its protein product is CASSYSPGGADGYTF.

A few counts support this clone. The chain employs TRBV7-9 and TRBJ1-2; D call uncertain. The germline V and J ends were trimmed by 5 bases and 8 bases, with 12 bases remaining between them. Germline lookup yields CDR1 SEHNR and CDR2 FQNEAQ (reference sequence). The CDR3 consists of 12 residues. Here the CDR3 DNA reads TGTGCCAGCAGCGACCAGGTGACCGGCTACACCTTC. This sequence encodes CASSDQVTGYTF. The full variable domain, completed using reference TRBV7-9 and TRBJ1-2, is DTGVSQNPRHKITKRGQNVTFRCDPISEHNRLYWYRQTLGQGPEFLTYFQNEAQLEKSRLLSDRFSAERPKGSFSTLEIQRTEQGDSAMYLCASSDQVTGYTFGSGTRLTVV.

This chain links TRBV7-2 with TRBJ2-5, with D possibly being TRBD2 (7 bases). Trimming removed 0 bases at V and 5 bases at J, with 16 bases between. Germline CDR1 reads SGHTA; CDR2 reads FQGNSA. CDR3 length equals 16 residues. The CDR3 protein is CASSLAGGPRSETQYF. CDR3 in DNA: TGTGCCAGCAGCTTAGCGGGGGGGCCAAGATCCGAGACCCAGTACTTC.

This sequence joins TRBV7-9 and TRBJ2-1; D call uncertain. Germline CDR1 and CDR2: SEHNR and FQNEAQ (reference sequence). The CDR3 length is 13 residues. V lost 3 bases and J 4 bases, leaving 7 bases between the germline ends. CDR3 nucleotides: TGTGCCAGCAGCTTTCGAGAATACAATGAGCAGTTCTTC. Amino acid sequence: CASSFREYNEQFF.

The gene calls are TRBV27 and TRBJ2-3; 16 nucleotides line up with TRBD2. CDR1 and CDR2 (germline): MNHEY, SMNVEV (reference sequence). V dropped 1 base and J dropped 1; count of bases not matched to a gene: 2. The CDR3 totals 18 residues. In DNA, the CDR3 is TGTGCCAGCAGTTTATGGGGACTAGCGGGGGGGGGCACAGATACGCAGTATTTT. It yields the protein CASSLWGLAGGGTDTQYF.

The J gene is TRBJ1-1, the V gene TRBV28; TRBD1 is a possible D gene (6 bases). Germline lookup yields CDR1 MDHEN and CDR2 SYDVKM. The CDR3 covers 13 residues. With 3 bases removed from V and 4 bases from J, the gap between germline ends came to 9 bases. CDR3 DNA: TGTGCCAGCAGTTTCGGGGGCAGCACTGAAGCTTTCTTT. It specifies CASSFGGSTEAFF.

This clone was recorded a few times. The chain's CDR3 is CASSPGVTDTQYF. In DNA form, the CDR3 reads TGTGCCAGCTCACCAGGAGTTACAGATACGCAGTATTTT. The V gene is TRBV18, the J gene TRBJ2-3; D not resolved. The V and J ends lost 2 bases and 3 bases respectively, with 6 bases between them. The germline CDR1 and CDR2 sequences are KGHSH and LQKENI. The CDR3 runs 13 residues. Full variable domain (remainder filled in from reference TRBV18 and TRBJ2-3): NAGVMQNPRHLVRRRGQEARLRCSPMKGHSHVYWYRQLPEEGLKFMVYLQKENIIDESGMPKERFSAEFPKEGPSILRIQQVVRGDSAAYFCASSPGVTDTQYFGPGTRLTVL.

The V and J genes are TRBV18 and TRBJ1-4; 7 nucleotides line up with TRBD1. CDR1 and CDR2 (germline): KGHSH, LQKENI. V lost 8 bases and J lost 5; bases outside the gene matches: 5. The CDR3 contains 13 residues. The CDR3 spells CASRQGVNEKLFF. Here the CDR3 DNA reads TGTGCCAGCCGGCAGGGGGTAAATGAAAAACTGTTTTTT.

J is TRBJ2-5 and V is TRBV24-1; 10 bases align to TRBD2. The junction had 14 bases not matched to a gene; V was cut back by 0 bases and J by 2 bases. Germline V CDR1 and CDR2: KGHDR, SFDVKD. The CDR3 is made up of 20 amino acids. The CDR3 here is CATSDLGAWPAGGRQETQYF. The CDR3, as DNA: TGTGCCACCAGTGATTTGGGGGCTTGGCCAGCGGGGGGGCGGCAAGAGACCCAGTACTTC.

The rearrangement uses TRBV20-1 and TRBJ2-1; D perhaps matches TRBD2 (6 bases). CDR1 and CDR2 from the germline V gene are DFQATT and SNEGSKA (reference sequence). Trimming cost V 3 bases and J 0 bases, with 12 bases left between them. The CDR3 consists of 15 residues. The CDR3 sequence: CSASSRDFSYNEQFF. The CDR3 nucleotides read TGCAGTGCTAGTTCCCGGGACTTCTCCTACAATGAGCAGTTCTTC.

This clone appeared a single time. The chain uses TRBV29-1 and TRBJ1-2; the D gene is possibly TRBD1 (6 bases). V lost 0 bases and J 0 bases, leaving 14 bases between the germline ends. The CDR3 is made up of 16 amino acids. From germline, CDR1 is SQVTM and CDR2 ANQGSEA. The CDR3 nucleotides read TGCAGCGTTGAAGACAGGGGATTACCAGCTAACTATGGCTACACCTTC. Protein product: CSVEDRGLPANYGYTF.

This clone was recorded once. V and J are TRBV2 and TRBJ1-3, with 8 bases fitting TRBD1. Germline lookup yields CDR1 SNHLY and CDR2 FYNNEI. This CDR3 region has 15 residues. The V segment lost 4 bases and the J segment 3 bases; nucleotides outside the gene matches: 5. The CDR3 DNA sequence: TGTGCCAGCAGTGCCGACAGGGGCGTTGGAAACACCATATATTTT. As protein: CASSADRGVGNTIYF. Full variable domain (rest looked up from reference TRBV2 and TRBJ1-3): EPEVTQTPSHQVTQMGQEVILRCVPISNHLYFYWYRQILGQKVEFLVSFYNNEISEKSEIFDDQFSVERPDGSNFTLKIRSTKLEDSAMYFCASSADRGVGNTIYFGEGSWLTVV.

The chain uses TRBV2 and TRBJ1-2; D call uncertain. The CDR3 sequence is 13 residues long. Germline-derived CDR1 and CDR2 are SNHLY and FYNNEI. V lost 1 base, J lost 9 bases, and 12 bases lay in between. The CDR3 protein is CASSEEAASRYTF. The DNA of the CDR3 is TGTGCCAGCAGTGAAGAGGCAGCATCGCGCTACACCTTC.

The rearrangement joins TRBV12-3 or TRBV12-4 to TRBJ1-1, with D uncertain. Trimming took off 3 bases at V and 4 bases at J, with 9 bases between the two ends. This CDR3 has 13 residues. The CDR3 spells CASSFGWSTEAFF. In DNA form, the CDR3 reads TGTGCCAGCAGTTTTGGGTGGAGCACTGAAGCTTTCTTT.

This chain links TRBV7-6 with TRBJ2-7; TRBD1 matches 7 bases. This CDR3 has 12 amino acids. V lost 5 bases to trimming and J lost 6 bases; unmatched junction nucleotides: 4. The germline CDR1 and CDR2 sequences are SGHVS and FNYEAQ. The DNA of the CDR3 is TGTGCCAGCAGCCGTCGACAGGGCGAGCAGTACTTC. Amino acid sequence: CASSRRQGEQYF.